This is a list of T cell receptor beta chains from one sample in a study of shared clonotypes between healthy human individuals. Profiling relied on immunoSEQ multiplex PCR, and the TCRdb table lists in-frame clones only, not all of them. This table has approximately 1,500,000 clones, 95% to 99% appearing once. Material: naive CD4+ T cells sorted from blood. Receptor source: a young man in good health. The CDR3 runs from the conserved cysteine through the conserved F or W. D genes are given only for firm matches. Clone size is stated in some rows and not others, as once, few, many or a class when expanded.

j_call v_call d_call clone_size cdr3_nt cdr3_aa
TRBJ1-4 TRBV5-1 TRBD1 NA TGCGCCAGCAGTCAACCTCGACAGGGAGGTAATGAAAAACTGTTTTTT CASSQPRQGGNEKLFF
TRBJ2-5 TRBV6-1 TRBD1 NA TGTGCCAGCAGTGATAGGGACAGATCCAACCAAGAGACCCAGTACTTC CASSDRDRSNQETQYF
TRBJ2-3 TRBV14 NA NA TGTGCCAGCAGCCAAGATACAGCAGATACGCAGTATTTT CASSQDTADTQYF
TRBJ2-1 TRBV5-6 TRBD2 NA TGTGCCAGCAGCCCCAGGCTAGCGGGAACTTTCAATGAGCAGTTCTTC CASSPRLAGTFNEQFF
TRBJ2-7 TRBV6-4 NA NA TGTGCCAGCAGTGAGGGCCCCACAGCTTCCTACGAGCAGTACTTC CASSEGPTASYEQYF
TRBJ2-1 TRBV29-1 TRBD2 NA TGCAGCGTTTGGGCCCCCATGGCGGGAGGCAAGCAGTTCTTC CSVWAPMAGGKQFF
TRBJ2-1 TRBV18 TRBD1 NA TGTGCCAGCTCACTTACCGGGACAGAATACTACAATGAGCAGTTCTTC CASSLTGTEYYNEQFF
TRBJ2-1 TRBV18 NA NA TGTGCCAGCTCACCCAGGACTGGCGGGTCTGAGCAGTTCTTC CASSPRTGGSEQFF
TRBJ2-1 TRBV29-1 TRBD1 NA TGCAGCGTCAGACAGGGACCCAATGAGCAGTTCTTC CSVRQGPNEQFF
TRBJ1-1 TRBV5-8 NA NA TGTGCCAGCAGCTTGGTAACAGGGAGATACACTGAAGCTTTCTTT CASSLVTGRYTEAFF
TRBJ2-4 TRBV5-1 TRBD1 NA TGCGCCGGATTTCACCAGGGGGTCGGGACGTATTCAGACATTCAGTACTTC CAGFHQGVGTYSDIQYF
TRBJ2-2 TRBV2 TRBD2 NA TGTGCCAGCAGTGGACTAGCGGGAAACACCGGGGAGCTGTTTTTT CASSGLAGNTGELFF
TRBJ2-7 TRBV9 NA once TGTGCCAGCAGCGTACAGCCTCTTGTCGGGTTTGGCTACGAGCAGTACTTC CASSVQPLVGFGYEQYF
TRBJ2-1 TRBV7-2 NA once TGTGCCAGCAGCTTAGCGGGAGATCCCCTCAATGAGCAGTTCTTC CASSLAGDPLNEQFF
TRBJ1-1 TRBV29-1 NA NA TGCAGCGACGGCCGAGGGGGGGGCTTGAACACTGAAGCTTTCTTT CSDGRGGGLNTEAFF